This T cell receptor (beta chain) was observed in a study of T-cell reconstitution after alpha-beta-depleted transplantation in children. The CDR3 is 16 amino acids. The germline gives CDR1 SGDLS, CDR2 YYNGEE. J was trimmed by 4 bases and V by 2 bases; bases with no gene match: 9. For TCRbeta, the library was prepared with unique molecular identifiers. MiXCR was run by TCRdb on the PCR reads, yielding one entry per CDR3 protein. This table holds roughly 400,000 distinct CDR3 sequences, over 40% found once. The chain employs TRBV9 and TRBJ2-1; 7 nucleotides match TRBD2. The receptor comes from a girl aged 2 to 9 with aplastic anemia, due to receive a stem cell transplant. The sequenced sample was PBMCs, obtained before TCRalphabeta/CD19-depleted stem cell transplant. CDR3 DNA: TGTGCCAGCAGCGTGGCGCGGGGGAAACCTTACAATGAGCAGTTCTTC. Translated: CASSVARGKPYNEQFF. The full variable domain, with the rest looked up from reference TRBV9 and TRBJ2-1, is DSGVTQTPKHLITATGQRVTLRCSPRSGDLSVYWYQQSLDQGLQFLIQYYNGEERAKGNILERFSAQQFPDLHSELNLSSLELGDSALYFCASSVARGKPYNEQFFGPGTRLTVL.